Described below is a single T cell receptor (beta chain) sequence and its context. Only in-frame clones appear in the TCRdb table, and some are missing; sequencing was by immunoSEQ multiplex PCR. The sample has 75,000 to 100,000 clones, about 90% seen once. V lost 4 bases and J lost 5, with 13 bases in between. CDR1 is SEHNR and CDR2 is FQNEAQ in the germline V gene (reference sequence). The CDR3 consists of 14 residues. These data are taken from a study of blood T cell repertoires in COVID-19. The sample comprised peripheral blood. The V and J genes are TRBV7-9 and TRBJ2-3, with D tentatively TRBD2 (6 bases). This sequence was found in a human donor with acute or convalescent COVID-19. The donor label of this sample is uncertain. For the CDR3, the DNA is TGTGCCAGCAGCTATAGTCAGGGAGGAGATACGCAGTATTTT. As protein: CASSYSQGGDTQYF.